The clone carrying this T cell receptor beta chain turned up a few times. The V segment lost 0 bases and the J segment 1 base; nucleotides outside the gene matches: 6. The germline CDR1 and CDR2 sequences are LGHDT and YNNKEL (reference sequence). This CDR3 has 17 residues. This record belongs to a study of blood T cell repertoires in COVID-19. Study-wide background: T cells, B-cell-depleted T cells, or PBMCs supplied cDNA or gDNA.

Per the authors' pipeline: It was from reference gene primer amplification that nucleated cell counts were estimated. This table comes from immunoSEQ multiplex PCR, and its TCRdb copy is limited to in-frame clones, with some not included. V and J calls and clone size are those listed in that table; D and trimming were worked out from the DNA. This sample carries about 130,000 clones, around 85% of them seen once, and the ten largest clones take around 20%. This sequence was found in a woman aged 45-59 years who had recovered from COVID-19. This chain uses TRBV3-1 (or the pseudogene TRBV3-2) with TRBJ2-3; 8 nucleotides line up with TRBD2. Sample: peripheral blood. The CDR3 region has the DNA TGTGCCAGCAGCCAAGATTACAGCGGGAGACGCACAGATACGCAGTATTTT. It is translated as CASSQDYSGRRTDTQYF.